The 19 T cell receptor beta chains reported below all come from one sample, sequenced in a study of T-cell memory formation after mild COVID-19. MiXCR was run by TCRdb on the 5' RACE reads, yielding one entry per CDR3 protein. The repertoire holds tens of thousands of distinct CDR3 sequences, with about an eighth as singletons. The sample was PBMCs or a T cell subset sorted from them (not recorded which). The receptors originated from an adult woman who had mild COVID-19 (a few samples of this study predate the infection). Cell type and time point are not known.

This clonotype appeared many times. V and J are TRBV7-9 and TRBJ2-1; 7 bases match TRBD2. This CDR3 has 14 residues. V trimming: 5 bases; J trimming: 10 bases; junction bases outside the gene matches: 11. Per germline, CDR1 SEHNR and CDR2 FQNEAQ (reference sequence). The DNA for the CDR3 is TGTGCCAGCAGCCATGCGGGGAGGGCTAGCGAGCAGTTCTTC. Translation gives CASSHAGRASEQFF.

V and J are TRBV7-9 and TRBJ2-5, with D tentatively TRBD2 (5 bases). This CDR3 is built from 14 residues. V lost 7 bases, J lost 4 bases, and 16 bases lay in between. CDR1 is SEHNR, CDR2 FQNEAQ, per germline (reference sequence). In DNA, the CDR3 is TGTGCCAGCACACCCCGGGATAGCAGAGAGACCCAGTACTTC. Protein sequence: CASTPRDSRETQYF.

This clonotype was counted only a few times. The chain links TRBV29-1 to TRBJ1-1; D gene ambiguous. This CDR3 is 13 amino acids long. Germline CDR1 and CDR2: SQVTM and ANQGSEA. Trimming stripped 4 bases from V and 5 bases from J, with 14 bases between. The CDR3 nucleotides read TGCAGCGTTGCGGAATATCTCGGGACTGAAGCTTTCTTT. Its translation: CSVAEYLGTEAFF.

The gene calls are TRBV11-2 and TRBJ2-7; tentative D call: TRBD2 (6 bases). Trimming took off 5 bases at V and 2 bases at J, with 13 bases between the two ends. Per the germline V gene, CDR1 is SGHAT and CDR2 is FQNNGV. The CDR3 is made up of 14 amino acids. The CDR3, as DNA: TGTGCCAGCAGCATTAGCGGTACCACCTACGAGCAGTACTTC. Translation: CASSISGTTYEQYF.

This chain joins TRBV6-1 and TRBJ1-1; D remains ambiguous. V was cut by 6 bases and J by 8 bases, with 7 bases left in between. CDR1 and CDR2 (germline): MNHNS, SASEGT. This CDR3 spans 10 amino acids. In DNA, the CDR3 is TGTGCCAGCAGGGACGGGGAAGCTTTCTTT. Amino acid sequence: CASRDGEAFF.

This clonotype turned up a few times. V usage is TRBV12-3 or TRBV12-4 and J usage is TRBJ2-1; 10 bases line up with TRBD2. The CDR3 loop spans 14 amino acids. J lost 4 bases, V lost 7 bases, and 4 bases had no gene match. Written as DNA, the CDR3 is TGTGCCAGCAAAGAACTAGCGGGATACAATGAGCAGTTCTTC. This gives the protein CASKELAGYNEQFF.

The chain is built from TRBV4-2 and TRBJ2-7, with D perhaps TRBD1 (6 bases). Trimming shortened V by 4 bases and J by 4 bases, and 14 bases separated the two germline ends. Germline lookup yields CDR1 LGHNA and CDR2 YNFKEQ. The CDR3 has 14 amino acids. The CDR3 nucleotides read TGTGCCAGCAGCCCCGTACAGGGATCGTACGAGCAGTACTTC. Its protein is CASSPVQGSYEQYF.

V gene TRBV5-6 combines with J gene TRBJ2-4, with D uncertain. V was shortened by 0 bases and J by 0 bases, with 10 bases between the two germline ends. The germline V gene encodes CDR1 SGHDT and CDR2 YYEEEE. This CDR3 is 16 amino acids long. The CDR3 loop reads CASSLGAVLAKNIQYF. Written as DNA, the CDR3 is TGTGCCAGCAGCTTGGGGGCGGTTCTAGCCAAAAACATTCAGTACTTC.

In its sample, this clonotype was seen a few times. The chain recombines TRBV24-1 with TRBJ2-7, with TRBD1 identical over 9 bases. CDR1 is KGHDR, CDR2 SFDVKD, per germline. V lost 3 bases and J lost 3; bases outside the gene matches: 8. The CDR3 totals 16 residues. Written as DNA, the CDR3 is TGTGCCACCAGTGATACGACAGGGGGGACACTCTACGAGCAGTACTTC. Protein sequence: CATSDTTGGTLYEQYF.

Only a few counts were recorded for this clonotype. The chain combines TRBV15 with TRBJ2-7; 7 nucleotides line up with TRBD1. Trimming at V came to 8 bases and at J to 3 bases, leaving 4 bases not matched to a gene. The V gene's germline CDR1 is LNHNV and CDR2 YYDKDF (reference sequence). This CDR3 has 12 residues. The chain's CDR3 is CATRDRNYEQYF. DNA of the CDR3: TGTGCCACCCGGGACAGAAACTACGAGCAGTACTTC.

The chain carries TRBV4-2 and TRBJ2-3; 10 bases align to TRBD1. Germline V gene sequence: CDR1 LGHNA, CDR2 YNFKEQ. J gave up 0 bases and V 2 bases, and 2 bases lay outside the gene matches. This CDR3 spans 16 amino acids. Here the CDR3 reads CASSQRDRGSTDTQYF. CDR3 sequence (DNA): TGTGCCAGCAGCCAACGGGACAGGGGAAGCACAGATACGCAGTATTTT.

The V and J genes are TRBV12-3 or TRBV12-4 and TRBJ2-1, with 11 bases identical to TRBD2. The junction had 14 bases not matched to a gene; V was cut back by 6 bases and J by 4 bases. The CDR3 totals 18 residues. Here the CDR3 reads CASSPGTSGNLAYNEQFF. CDR3 DNA: TGTGCCAGCAGCCCCGGGACTAGCGGAAACCTTGCATACAATGAGCAGTTCTTC.

This rearrangement joins TRBV7-9 to TRBJ2-1; D is ambiguous. The CDR3 contains 13 residues. Germline assignment: CDR1 SEHNR and CDR2 FQNEAQ (reference sequence). Trimming pared 2 bases from V and 6 bases from J, leaving 8 bases between. As DNA, the CDR3 is TGTGCCAGCAGCTTACTCACATCCAATGAGCAGTTCTTC. Translated: CASSLLTSNEQFF.

The V call is TRBV9, the J call TRBJ2-7, with D perhaps matching TRBD2 (6 bases). The CDR3 consists of 14 residues. V gave up 3 bases and J gave up 7 bases, with 17 bases separating them. In germline, CDR1 is SGDLS, CDR2 YYNGEE. CDR3 sequence reads: CASSAGDSRLEQYF. The CDR3 DNA follows: TGTGCCAGCAGCGCCGGGGACTCGCGCCTAGAGCAGTACTTC.

J is TRBJ1-1 and V is TRBV10-3, with 9 bases aligning to TRBD1. Germline V gives CDR1 ENHRY, CDR2 SYGVKD. The CDR3 spans 15 residues. With 6 bases clipped from V and 1 base from J, the junction kept 6 bases outside the gene matches. Here the CDR3 DNA reads TGTGCCATCAGGGACGGACAGGGGACGAACACTGAAGCTTTCTTT. It yields the protein CAIRDGQGTNTEAFF.

V gene TRBV3-1 combines with J gene TRBJ2-2; D is uncertain. V was clipped by 3 bases and J by 4 bases, with 6 bases between them. Germline lookup yields CDR1 LGHDT and CDR2 YNNKEL (reference sequence). The CDR3 runs 13 residues. CDR3 amino acids: CASSHYFTGELFF. Written as DNA, the CDR3 is TGTGCCAGCAGCCATTATTTCACCGGGGAGCTGTTTTTT.

This clonotype was seen repeatedly, ten times or more. V is TRBV5-1 and J is TRBJ1-2, with 12 bases aligning to TRBD1. Trimming cost V 2 bases and J 6 bases; bases outside gene matches: 5. Germline assignment: CDR1 SGHRS and CDR2 YFSETQ. The CDR3 covers 15 residues. CDR3 amino acids: CASSFTRDRGHGYTF. CDR3 DNA sequence: TGCGCCAGCAGCTTTACTAGGGACAGGGGGCATGGCTACACCTTC. The entire variable domain, with the rest obtained from reference TRBV5-1 and TRBJ1-2, is as follows: KAGVTQTPRYLIKTRGQQVTLSCSPISGHRSVSWYQQTPGQGLQFLFEYFSETQRNKGNFPGRFSGRQFSNSRSEMNVSTLELGDSALYLCASSFTRDRGHGYTFGSGTRLTVV.

This clonotype appeared a few times. This chain uses TRBV6-4 with TRBJ2-2; 12 bases map to TRBD1. Germline V gives CDR1 MRHNA, CDR2 SNTAGT. This CDR3 region has 17 residues. After removal of 2 bases from V and 5 bases from J, the junction contained 6 bases not matched to a gene. This CDR3 is CASSDGTGGSGTGELFF. In nucleotides, the CDR3 is TGTGCCAGCAGTGACGGGACAGGGGGCTCGGGGACCGGGGAGCTGTTTTTT.

This clonotype was counted between two and nine times. This chain joins TRBV15 and TRBJ1-2; D perhaps matches TRBD1 (5 bases). Germline CDR1 reads LNHNV; CDR2 reads YYDKDF (reference sequence). The CDR3 loop spans 16 amino acids. The V end lost 0 bases, the J end lost 6 bases, and 17 bases lay between the germline ends. The CDR3 here is CATSRELGGARNGYTF. In DNA, the CDR3 is TGTGCCACCAGCAGAGAGCTCGGAGGGGCAAGAAATGGCTACACCTTC.